This entry lists 20 T cell receptor beta chains sequenced from one sample in a study of Ad26.COV2.S vaccination and SARS-CoV-2 variants. Treatment given: 15 to 20 received Ad26.COV2.S at low or high dose, single or two shots; about 5 received placebo; per-sample allocation not given. Day 63 after the first vaccine or placebo injection was the time point for sampling. The repertoire was sequenced with immunoSEQ multiplex PCR; TCRdb's copy has only in-frame clones and lacks some. This table has 410,000 or so clones, around 90% appearing once. The source material was peripheral blood, sampled in a trial of Ad26.COV2.S vaccine versus placebo. The receptors stem from a person aged 18 to 65 who received the Ad26.COV2.S COVID-19 vaccine or a placebo.

The V and J genes are TRBV7-9 and TRBJ2-1; 9 bases line up with TRBD2. Germline V gene data show CDR1 as SEHNR and CDR2 as FQNEAQ (reference sequence). This CDR3 region has 13 residues. Trimming cost V 8 bases and J 8 bases; bases outside gene matches: 7. The CDR3 sequence: CASGRREGDEQFF. The CDR3 coding sequence is TGTGCCAGCGGCCGGCGGGAGGGCGATGAGCAGTTCTTC. Full variable domain (rest looked up from reference TRBV7-9 and TRBJ2-1): DTGVSQNPRHKITKRGQNVTFRCDPISEHNRLYWYRQTLGQGPEFLTYFQNEAQLEKSRLLSDRFSAERPKGSFSTLEIQRTEQGDSAMYLCASGRREGDEQFFGPGTRLTVL.

The chain links TRBV7-2 to TRBJ2-5; D call uncertain. This CDR3 spans 14 amino acids. Germline V gene sequence: CDR1 SGHTA, CDR2 FQGNSA. The V end was cut by 4 bases, the J end by 3 bases, with 12 bases between. CDR3: CASSYWRAEETQYF. The DNA for the CDR3 is TGTGCCAGCAGCTACTGGCGCGCCGAAGAGACCCAGTACTTC.

By proportion, this clone is medium-sized. The rearrangement joins TRBV3-1 (or the pseudogene TRBV3-2) to TRBJ2-3, with D hard to call. Germline V gene sequence: CDR1 LGHDT, CDR2 YNNKEL (reference sequence). CDR3 size: 14 residues. Between the trimmed V and J ends, which lost 1 base and 4 bases, there was a span of 9 bases. The CDR3 nucleotides are TGTGCCAGCAGCCAAGGAAGGAGCCCAGATACGCAGTATTTT. Amino acid sequence: CASSQGRSPDTQYF.

The rearrangement uses TRBV4-2 and TRBJ2-5; 12 nucleotides line up with TRBD2. CDR3 length equals 19 residues. J lost 0 bases, V lost 0 bases, and 8 bases had no gene match. CDR1 is LGHNA and CDR2 is YNFKEQ in the germline V gene. This CDR3 is CASSQDKTLAGGYQETQYF. The CDR3 DNA sequence: TGTGCCAGCAGCCAAGATAAAACCCTAGCGGGAGGGTACCAAGAGACCCAGTACTTC.

The J gene is TRBJ2-7, the V gene TRBV3-1 (or the pseudogene TRBV3-2); D is unclear. This CDR3 region has 13 residues. The germline gives CDR1 LGHDT, CDR2 YNNKEL (reference sequence). Deletions cut 4 bases from V and 0 bases from J, with 7 bases between. DNA for the CDR3: TGTGCCAGCAGCCTTCCTCTCTCCTACGAGCAGTACTTC. This codes for CASSLPLSYEQYF.

The gene calls are TRBV25-1 and TRBJ2-3, with a possible D match to TRBD1 (6 bases). The CDR3 has 15 amino acids. Looked up from germline, CDR1 is MGHDK and CDR2 is SYGVNS. V lost 7 bases and J 0 bases, leaving 14 bases between the germline ends. As DNA, the CDR3 is TGTGCCAGCAAGTTTGGGCAGGGGAGCACAGATACGCAGTATTTT. It yields the protein CASKFGQGSTDTQYF. Using reference TRBV25-1 and TRBJ2-3 for the parts outside the CDR3, the full variable domain is EADIYQTPRYLVIGTGKKITLECSQTMGHDKMYWYQQDPGMELHLIHYSYGVNSTEKGDLSSESTVSRIRTEHFPLTLESARPSHTSQYLCASKFGQGSTDTQYFGPGTRLTVL.

V is TRBV10-3 and J is TRBJ2-3; D is unclear. Germline lookup yields CDR1 ENHRY and CDR2 SYGVKD. This CDR3 is 13 amino acids long. Trimming shortened V by 3 bases and J by 2 bases, and 6 bases separated the two germline ends. The CDR3 here is CAISELLTDTQYF. In DNA form, the CDR3 reads TGTGCCATCAGTGAACTTCTCACAGATACGCAGTATTTT.

The chain employs TRBV7-6 and TRBJ1-2; D is perhaps TRBD1 (6 bases). The CDR3 sequence is 17 residues long. V was trimmed by 5 bases and J by 7 bases, leaving 26 bases between them. Germline V lookup: CDR1 SGHVS, CDR2 FNYEAQ. The CDR3 bases are TGTGCCAGCAGCCTATCATTTGTGGGAGTGGGGGCGCGTGGCTACACCTTC. Its translation is CASSLSFVGVGARGYTF.

This clone was recorded once. The chain links TRBV2 to TRBJ1-6; 7 bases match TRBD1. Germline-derived CDR1 and CDR2 are SNHLY and FYNNEI. Unmatched junction bases numbered 9, after V lost 0 bases and J lost 7 bases. The CDR3 consists of 17 residues. The CDR3 loop reads CASSEALLRDRNSPLHF. For the CDR3, the DNA is TGTGCCAGCAGTGAAGCGCTTCTTAGGGACAGAAATTCACCCCTCCACTTT.

The V and J genes are TRBV15 and TRBJ2-1; possibly TRBD2 for D (5 bases). The V end was cut by 5 bases, the J end by 0 bases, with 11 bases between. CDR3 length: 15 amino acids. The germline gives CDR1 LNHNV, CDR2 YYDKDF (reference sequence). Written as DNA, the CDR3 is TGTGCCACCAGCCCAGAACTAGACTCCTACAATGAGCAGTTCTTC. It translates to CATSPELDSYNEQFF.

CDR3 coding DNA: TGCGCCAGCAGCTTGGCCGAGGGCTACGAGCAGTACTTC. Protein product: CASSLAEGYEQYF. The V and J genes are TRBV5-1 and TRBJ2-7, with a possible D match to TRBD2 (5 bases). Trimming cost V 0 bases and J 3 bases, with 7 bases left between them. The CDR3 extends over 13 amino acids. Germline lookup yields CDR1 SGHRS and CDR2 YFSETQ.

The chain uses TRBV19 and TRBJ2-7, with D perhaps matching TRBD2 (6 bases). The germline CDR1 and CDR2 sequences are LNHDA and SQIVND (reference sequence). V lost 6 bases and J 1 base, leaving 13 bases between the germline ends. The CDR3 length is 14 residues. The CDR3 region has the DNA TGTGCCAGTAGCTCGTTAGCGGAGTCCTACGAGCAGTACTTC. It yields the protein CASSSLAESYEQYF.

The V gene is TRBV18, the J gene TRBJ2-7; 10 nucleotides line up with TRBD2. This CDR3 contains 14 residues. Germline V gene data show CDR1 as KGHSH and CDR2 as LQKENI. V was pared by 0 bases and J by 6 bases, with 2 bases of the junction left unmatched. The DNA of the CDR3 is TGTGCCAGCTCACCACCGGGACTAGCGCTCGAGCAGTACTTC. The encoded protein is CASSPPGLALEQYF.

V and J are TRBV18 and TRBJ1-3, with D tentatively TRBD1 (5 bases). Germline V gene sequence: CDR1 KGHSH, CDR2 LQKENI. V lost 6 bases, J lost 5 bases, and 8 bases lay in between. The CDR3 totals 12 residues. CDR3 protein: CASSPDRNTIYF. DNA for the CDR3: TGTGCCAGCTCTCCGGACAGAAACACCATATATTTT.

This chain connects TRBV9 to TRBJ2-7; TRBD2 agrees at 11 bases. Germline V CDR1 and CDR2: SGDLS, YYNGEE. Trimming cost V 3 bases and J 2 bases; bases outside gene matches: 4. The CDR3 is made up of 15 amino acids. The CDR3 loop is CASSAGLAATYEQYF. CDR3 nucleotide sequence: TGTGCCAGCAGCGCGGGACTAGCGGCGACCTACGAGCAGTACTTC.

The genes are TRBV27 and TRBJ2-7; 7 nucleotides match TRBD1. The CDR3 contains 12 residues. The J segment lost 5 bases and the V segment lost 10 bases, leaving 8 bases of the junction unmatched. In germline, CDR1 is MNHEY, CDR2 SMNVEV (reference sequence). The CDR3 region is CATSTGPDEQYF. As DNA, the CDR3 is TGTGCCACCTCGACAGGGCCGGACGAGCAGTACTTC.

V gene TRBV6-5 combines with J gene TRBJ2-4; 9 bases line up with TRBD2. J lost 1 base, V lost 6 bases, and 4 bases had no gene match. The CDR3 totals 15 residues. CDR1 MNHEY and CDR2 SVGAGI come from the germline V gene. As DNA, the CDR3 is TGTGCCAGCAGCGGGACTAGCAGTGCCAAAAACATTCAGTACTTC. It is translated as CASSGTSSAKNIQYF.

The chain uses TRBV4-1 and TRBJ1-3; D uncertain. This CDR3 is built from 14 residues. The V gene's germline CDR1 is MGHRA and CDR2 YSYEKL. V was clipped by 2 bases and J by 2 bases, with 7 bases between them. The DNA of the CDR3 is TGCGCCAGCAGCCAATGGGGTACTGGAAACACCATATATTTT. It encodes CASSQWGTGNTIYF.

The rearrangement joins TRBV28 to TRBJ2-7; D unresolved. Germline CDR1 reads MDHEN; CDR2 reads SYDVKM. CDR3 length: 14 residues. Trimming stripped 3 bases from V and 5 bases from J, with 14 bases between. CDR3 in DNA: TGTGCCAGCAGTTTGACCATATCTCGGCACGAGCAGTACTTC. Its translation is CASSLTISRHEQYF.

V usage is TRBV19 and J usage is TRBJ1-1, with D hard to call. V lost 5 bases and J 4 bases, leaving 14 bases between the germline ends. This CDR3 is built from 14 residues. In germline, CDR1 is LNHDA, CDR2 SQIVND (reference sequence). DNA of the CDR3: TGTGCCAGTAGTCTTGCCGGACGGGGCACTGAAGCTTTCTTT. Translating it yields CASSLAGRGTEAFF.